A single sample is the source of the 8 T cell receptor beta chains below, sequenced in a study of cytomegalovirus exposure and HLA in healthy donors. The PCR ran on 60 Vbeta and 13 Jbeta primers. The repertoire was sequenced with immunoSEQ multiplex PCR; TCRdb's copy has only in-frame clones and lacks some. The sample yields 130,000 or so clones, 8.5% to 9% seen once. Source material: PBMCs. The receptors here all came from a woman in her thirties or forties in good health and CMV-seropositive.

This sequence joins TRBV7-2 and TRBJ1-5, with D tentatively TRBD1 (5 bases). V dropped 5 bases and J dropped 0 bases, with 11 bases sitting between them. CDR3 length equals 15 residues. Germline CDR1 reads SGHTA; CDR2 reads FQGNSA. CDR3 sequence (DNA): TGTGCCAGCAGCCCTCGACAGAATAGCAATCAGCCCCAGCATTTT. This codes for CASSPRQNSNQPQHF.

The gene calls are TRBV10-3 and TRBJ2-7; perhaps TRBD1 as D (5 bases). In germline, CDR1 is ENHRY, CDR2 SYGVKD. The CDR3 spans 11 residues. With 8 bases removed from V and 6 bases from J, the gap between germline ends came to 11 bases. CDR3: CAIGQTAEQYF. CDR3 in DNA: TGTGCCATCGGGCAGACAGCCGAGCAGTACTTC.

This clone was seen a handful of times. This chain links TRBV7-2 with TRBJ2-7; 10 bases are shared with TRBD2. The CDR3 runs to 14 residues. Trimming took 5 bases from V and 6 from J; bases not matched to a gene: 7. Per germline, CDR1 SGHTA and CDR2 FQGNSA. The CDR3 bases are TGTGCCAGCAGCCTCACAGCGGGGGGGCCCGAGCAGTACTTC. Translating it yields CASSLTAGGPEQYF.

This clone was found a few times. The J gene is TRBJ2-7, the V gene TRBV30; 7 nucleotides align to TRBD1. After removal of 2 bases from V and 0 bases from J, the junction contained 10 bases not matched to a gene. CDR3 length: 16 amino acids. Germline CDR1 reads GTSNPN; CDR2 reads SVGIG (reference sequence). CDR3 DNA sequence: TGTGCCTGGAGTTTAGAAGGGGGACAGAGCTCCTACGAGCAGTACTTC. Its protein product is CAWSLEGGQSSYEQYF. Looking up the rest from reference TRBV30 and TRBJ2-7 gives the full variable domain: SQTIHQWPATLVQPVGSPLSLECTVEGTSNPNLYWYRQAAGRGLQLLFYSVGIGQISSEVPQNLSASRPQDRQFILSSKKLLLSDSGFYLCAWSLEGGQSSYEQYFGPGTRLTVT.

Here the CDR3 reads CASRPRGQANTEAFF. The CDR3, as DNA: TGTGCCAGCAGGCCTAGGGGACAGGCTAACACTGAAGCTTTCTTT. The V gene is TRBV6-5, the J gene TRBJ1-1; 8 positions agree with TRBD1. The V segment lost 6 bases and the J segment 2 bases; nucleotides outside the gene matches: 8. CDR1 is MNHEY, CDR2 SVGAGI, per germline. The CDR3 loop spans 15 amino acids.

The chain joins TRBV6-1 to TRBJ1-1; TRBD1 might be the D (5 bases). Germline CDR1 is MNHNS and CDR2 is SASEGT. V dropped 2 bases and J dropped 11 bases, with 9 bases sitting between them. This CDR3 region has 11 residues. Here the CDR3 DNA reads TGTGCCAGCAGTGAATCCTGGGGCGCTTTCTTT. Its protein is CASSESWGAFF.

This clone was found a few times. The chain has TRBV9 and TRBJ2-3; 15 bases map to TRBD2. The CDR3 totals 17 residues. The ends lost 4 bases at V and 1 base at J; junction bases unmatched: 4. CDR1 and CDR2 (germline): SGDLS, YYNGEE. In nucleotides, the CDR3 is TGTGCCAGCAGCCCTAGGACTAGCGGGGGGGGCACAGATACGCAGTATTTT. Translation gives CASSPRTSGGGTDTQYF.

This clone was observed a few times. V gene TRBV30 combines with J gene TRBJ1-5; D remains unclear. Looked up from germline, CDR1 is GTSNPN and CDR2 is SVGIG (reference sequence). The CDR3 has 13 residues. Trimming removed 2 bases at V and 7 bases at J, with 12 bases between. This CDR3 reads CAWSLERRQPQHF. CDR3 nucleotide sequence: TGTGCCTGGAGTCTGGAGCGTCGGCAGCCCCAGCATTTT.